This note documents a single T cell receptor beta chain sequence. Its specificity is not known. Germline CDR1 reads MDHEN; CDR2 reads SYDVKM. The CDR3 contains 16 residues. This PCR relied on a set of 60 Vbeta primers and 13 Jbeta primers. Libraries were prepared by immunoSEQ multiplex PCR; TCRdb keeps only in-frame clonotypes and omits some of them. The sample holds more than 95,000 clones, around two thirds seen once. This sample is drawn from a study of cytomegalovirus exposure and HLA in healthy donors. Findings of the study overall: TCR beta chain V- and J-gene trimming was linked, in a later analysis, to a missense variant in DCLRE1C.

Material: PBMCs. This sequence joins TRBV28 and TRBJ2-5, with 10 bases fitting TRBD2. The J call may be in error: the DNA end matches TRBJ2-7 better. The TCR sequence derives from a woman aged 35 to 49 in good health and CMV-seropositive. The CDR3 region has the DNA TGTGCCAGCAGTTTATGGGTAGCGGGAGGTTTTTACGAGCAGTACTTC. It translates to CASSLWVAGGFYEQYF.